This passage covers 27 T cell receptor beta chains from one sample sequenced in a study of radiotherapy plus CTLA-4 blockade in lung cancer. Repertoires were generated with immunoSEQ multiplex PCR, while TCRdb's copy carries only in-frame clones and drops some. The repertoire holds some 50,000 clones, with more than 60% as singletons. The material sequenced was peripheral blood, taken from a patient treated with radiotherapy plus ipilimumab. These TCRs come from a human donor with non-small cell lung cancer who had a partial response to radiotherapy plus ipilimumab.

The chain employs TRBV5-1 and TRBJ2-7; weak D call: TRBD2 (6 bases). Germline CDR1 and CDR2: SGHRS and YFSETQ. V gave up 5 bases and J gave up 2 bases, with 17 bases separating them. CDR3 length: 15 residues. The CDR3 nucleotides read TGCGCCAGCAGTTTTCTGGCGGGACTCCCCTACGAGCAGTACTTC. Encoded protein: CASSFLAGLPYEQYF.

On this clone itself: One end of the junction is discordant with germline, which a read error may explain. This chain joins TRBV6-5 and TRBJ2-2; 9 nucleotides agree with TRBD2. The CDR3 spans 14 residues. CDR1 is MNHEY, CDR2 SVGAGI, per germline. The CDR3 DNA is TGTGCCAGCAGTGGACTAGCGAAAACCGGGGAGCTGTTTTTT. Amino acid sequence: CASSGLAKTGELFF.

This clone has just a few counts. Here the CDR3 DNA reads TGTGCCAGCAGTTTATTTCAGGACTATGGCTACACCTTC. It encodes CASSLFQDYGYTF. The chain joins TRBV28 to TRBJ1-2; D remains unclear. Germline V gives CDR1 MDHEN, CDR2 SYDVKM. The germline V and J ends were trimmed by 1 base and 3 bases, with 6 bases remaining between them. The CDR3 runs to 13 residues.

The rearrangement links TRBV19 to TRBJ1-5; 7 bases are shared with TRBD1. There are 15 residues in the CDR3. Germline assignment: CDR1 LNHDA and CDR2 SQIVND (reference sequence). The ends lost 5 bases at V and 4 bases at J; junction bases unmatched: 8. CDR3 bases: TGTGCCAGTAGTTCCCAGGGGGGAGCAAATCAGCCCCAGCATTTT. Encoded protein: CASSSQGGANQPQHF.

V gene TRBV5-1 combines with J gene TRBJ2-1; D is uncertain. The CDR3 contains 15 residues. The V end was cut by 0 bases, the J end by 3 bases, with 10 bases between. The germline CDR1 and CDR2 sequences are SGHRS and YFSETQ. CDR3 DNA: TGCGCCAGCAGCTTGGCCCAGGAATTCTACAATGAGCAGTTCTTC. Its protein product is CASSLAQEFYNEQFF.

The chain recombines TRBV10-1 with TRBJ2-7, with TRBD1 identical over 7 bases. This CDR3 has 12 residues. Trimming at V came to 9 bases and at J to 2 bases, leaving 4 bases not matched to a gene. CDR1 and CDR2 (germline): WNHNN, SYGVQD (reference sequence). The CDR3 nucleotides are TGCGCCAGTCGACAGGGCGCCTACGAGCAGTACTTC. Encoded protein: CASRQGAYEQYF.

The chain employs TRBV2 and TRBJ2-2; tentative D call: TRBD2 (7 bases). The CDR3 totals 16 residues. V was cut by 6 bases and J by 3 bases, with 17 bases left in between. Per germline, CDR1 SNHLY and CDR2 FYNNEI. CDR3 nucleotides: TGTGCCAGCAGCCCCATGGGCGGGGGCGACACCGGGGAGCTGTTTTTT. Protein product: CASSPMGGGDTGELFF.

The V gene is TRBV7-9, the J gene TRBJ2-3; 9 bases fit TRBD1. CDR1 and CDR2 (germline): SEHNR, FQNEAQ (reference sequence). The CDR3 sequence is 16 residues long. J was trimmed by 2 bases and V by 3 bases; bases with no gene match: 6. The CDR3 DNA reads TGTGCCAGCAGCTTTCTCCGGGACAGGGCCACAGATACGCAGTATTTT. Translating gives CASSFLRDRATDTQYF.

This rearrangement joins TRBV6-5 to TRBJ1-6, with D perhaps matching TRBD1 (6 bases). Trimming left V 4 bases short and J 7 bases short, with 14 bases between. The CDR3 extends over 15 amino acids. The germline gives CDR1 MNHEY, CDR2 SVGAGI. CDR3 in amino acids: CASSSRWTENSPLHF. The DNA for the CDR3 is TGTGCCAGCAGTTCGCGGTGGACAGAAAATTCACCCCTCCACTTT.

This clone was seen only once. The V and J genes are TRBV19 and TRBJ2-5; TRBD1 matches 8 bases. Germline CDR1 is LNHDA and CDR2 is SQIVND (reference sequence). J lost 1 base, V lost 6 bases, and 4 bases had no gene match. CDR3 size: 14 residues. The CDR3 is CASRRDRLQETQYF. The CDR3 bases are TGTGCCAGTAGACGGGACAGGCTCCAAGAGACCCAGTACTTC.

This chain links TRBV6-5 with TRBJ1-3; D gene ambiguous. Trimming left V 0 bases short and J 3 bases short, with 9 bases between. The CDR3 contains 15 residues. The V gene's germline CDR1 is MNHEY and CDR2 SVGAGI. Written as DNA, the CDR3 is TGTGCCAGCAGTTACTCGAAGCCGGTTGGAAACACCATATATTTT. As protein: CASSYSKPVGNTIYF.

This chain links TRBV18 with TRBJ2-1; 8 nucleotides match TRBD2. V shed 4 bases, J shed 4 bases, and the junction held 6 bases outside the gene matches. This CDR3 is built from 15 residues. Per germline, CDR1 KGHSH and CDR2 LQKENI. The CDR3, as DNA: TGTGCCAGCTCACTATTAGCGGGGTTATACAATGAGCAGTTCTTC. Protein: CASSLLAGLYNEQFF.

The chain employs TRBV7-9 and TRBJ1-6; D perhaps matches TRBD1 (6 bases). The CDR3 covers 16 residues. Trimming stripped 5 bases from V and 8 bases from J, with 19 bases between. Germline V gives CDR1 SEHNR, CDR2 FQNEAQ (reference sequence). The CDR3 sequence: CASSHRRGAKDSPLHF. The CDR3 DNA follows: TGTGCCAGCAGCCACCGACGGGGGGCGAAGGATTCACCCCTCCACTTT.

The rearrangement uses TRBV10-3 and TRBJ1-1, with TRBD1 matching 7 bases. V dropped 6 bases and J dropped 4; count of bases not matched to a gene: 8. CDR1 ENHRY and CDR2 SYGVKD come from the germline V gene. The CDR3 runs 14 residues. The CDR3 region is CAIRDHRGPTEAFF. The DNA of the CDR3 is TGTGCCATCAGGGACCACAGGGGACCCACTGAAGCTTTCTTT.

The chain links TRBV29-1 to TRBJ1-1; D uncertain. The germline V gene encodes CDR1 SQVTM and CDR2 ANQGSEA. The CDR3 has 15 amino acids. Between the trimmed V and J ends, which lost 6 bases and 0 bases, there was a span of 17 bases. The CDR3 loop reads CSVSGWRRMNTEAFF. The CDR3 DNA reads TGCAGCGTCTCCGGGTGGAGGCGGATGAACACTGAAGCTTTCTTT. The whole variable domain, remainder taken from reference TRBV29-1 and TRBJ1-1, is SAVISQKPSRDICQRGTSLTIQCQVDSQVTMMFWYRQQPGQSLTLIATANQGSEATYESGFVIDKFPISRPNLTFSTLTVSNMSPEDSSIYLCSVSGWRRMNTEAFFGQGTRLTVV.

The chain has TRBV10-3 and TRBJ1-2; 8 nucleotides agree with TRBD1. CDR3 length: 12 residues. Trimming cost V 4 bases and J 9 bases; bases outside gene matches: 4. Per germline, CDR1 ENHRY and CDR2 SYGVKD. The CDR3 sequence: CAISGWTGRYTF. The CDR3, as DNA: TGTGCCATCAGTGGTTGGACAGGGCGCTACACCTTC.

The chain uses TRBV7-3 and TRBJ2-5; D not certain. This CDR3 has 13 amino acids. Germline loops: CDR1 SGHTA, CDR2 FQGTGA. Trimming shortened V by 2 bases and J by 1 base, and 5 bases separated the two germline ends. The CDR3 region has the DNA TGTGCCAGCAGCTTAGCGCCCCAAGAGACCCAGTACTTC. Protein sequence: CASSLAPQETQYF.

The chain is built from TRBV15 and TRBJ2-3; 12 nucleotides line up with TRBD2. The length of the CDR3 is 15 residues. Germline CDR1 reads LNHNV; CDR2 reads YYDKDF (reference sequence). V shed 7 bases and J 2 bases; nucleotides not matched to a gene: 4. The CDR3 DNA reads as TGTGCCACCAAACTAGCGGGGGGACCCACAGATACGCAGTATTTT. This translates into CATKLAGGPTDTQYF.

The chain recombines TRBV2 with TRBJ2-7; TRBD2 matches 11 bases. Unmatched junction bases numbered 2, after V lost 0 bases and J lost 4 bases. Germline CDR1 and CDR2: SNHLY and FYNNEI. The CDR3 is made up of 15 amino acids. This CDR3 is CASSEALAGGYEQYF. In nucleotides, the CDR3 is TGTGCCAGCAGTGAAGCGCTAGCGGGGGGTTACGAGCAGTACTTC.

The chain uses TRBV11-1 and TRBJ1-2, with 7 bases that match TRBD1. Germline V gene lookup returns CDR1 SGHAT and CDR2 FQDESV (reference sequence). This CDR3 is 14 amino acids long. V shed 0 bases, J shed 5 bases, and the junction held 3 bases outside the gene matches. The CDR3 is CASSLAPGQYGYTF. CDR3 in DNA: TGTGCCAGCAGCTTAGCGCCGGGACAGTATGGCTACACCTTC.

V and J are TRBV12-5 and TRBJ2-5; 8 bases match TRBD1. Trimming at V came to 6 bases and at J to 2 bases, leaving 11 bases not matched to a gene. Germline V CDR1 and CDR2: LGHNT, FRNRAP. CDR3 length: 16 amino acids. CDR3 sequence (DNA): TGTGCTAGTGGGAGGACAGGGAGTCTCTCTCAAGAGACCCAGTACTTC. It codes for CASGRTGSLSQETQYF.

The chain has TRBV25-1 and TRBJ1-2; the D gene is possibly TRBD1 (5 bases). Deletions cut 4 bases from V and 4 bases from J, with 13 bases between. The CDR3 runs to 14 residues. The germline gives CDR1 MGHDK, CDR2 SYGVNS. CDR3 bases: TGTGCCAGCAGTGTAGAAGGGGTGAGCTATGGCTACACCTTC. This gives the protein CASSVEGVSYGYTF.

CDR3 region: CASTEEGRIYGYTF. CDR3 DNA sequence: TGCGCCAGCACCGAGGAGGGGCGCATCTATGGCTACACCTTC. The chain uses TRBV5-1 and TRBJ1-2, with a weak D call TRBD1 (5 bases). Germline V gene sequence: CDR1 SGHRS, CDR2 YFSETQ. The CDR3 contains 14 residues. The ends were cut back, 6 bases at V and 4 bases at J, with 16 bases in the middle.

The J gene is TRBJ2-5, the V gene TRBV9, with 11 bases matching TRBD1. The V and J ends lost 9 bases and 1 base, in that order; junction bases with no gene match: 8. CDR1 is SGDLS and CDR2 is YYNGEE in the germline V gene. This CDR3 spans 15 amino acids. The CDR3 spells CATTRTGGLQETQYF. In nucleotides, the CDR3 is TGTGCCACCACCCGGACAGGGGGCCTCCAAGAGACCCAGTACTTC.

V and J are TRBV15 and TRBJ2-3; 9 bases line up with TRBD2. CDR3 length: 15 residues. J was trimmed by 5 bases and V by 8 bases; bases with no gene match: 11. Per the germline V gene, CDR1 is LNHNV and CDR2 is YYDKDF (reference sequence). CDR3 loop: CATGGGAGGVDTQYF. In DNA form, the CDR3 reads TGTGCCACCGGGGGAGGAGCGGGGGGTGTAGATACGCAGTATTTT. Supplemented by reference TRBV15 and TRBJ2-3, the full variable domain reads DAMVIQNPRYQVTQFGKPVTLSCSQTLNHNVMYWYQQKSSQAPKLLFHYYDKDFNNEADTPDNFQSRRPNTSFCFLDIRSPGLGDTAMYLCATGGGAGGVDTQYFGPGTRLTVL.

The chain carries TRBV19 and TRBJ1-1; the D gene is possibly TRBD1 (6 bases). Trimming stripped 4 bases from V and 1 base from J, with 7 bases between. CDR3 length: 13 amino acids. CDR1 and CDR2 from the germline V gene are LNHDA and SQIVND (reference sequence). CDR3 sequence: CASSTDRNTEAFF. The CDR3 DNA follows: TGTGCCAGTAGTACGGACAGGAACACTGAAGCTTTCTTT. The whole variable domain, remainder taken from reference TRBV19 and TRBJ1-1, is DGGITQSPKYLFRKEGQNVTLSCEQNLNHDAMYWYRQDPGQGLRLIYYSQIVNDFQKGDIAEGYSVSREKKESFPLTVTSAQKNPTAFYLCASSTDRNTEAFFGQGTRLTVV.

The chain has TRBV12-5 and TRBJ2-7; 9 bases agree with TRBD1. Trimming took 6 bases from V and 3 from J; bases not matched to a gene: 3. The CDR3 consists of 13 residues. Per the germline V gene, CDR1 is LGHNT and CDR2 is FRNRAP. CDR3 nucleotides: TGTGCTAGTGGCCCGGACAGGGGCTACGAGCAGTACTTC. Its translation: CASGPDRGYEQYF.